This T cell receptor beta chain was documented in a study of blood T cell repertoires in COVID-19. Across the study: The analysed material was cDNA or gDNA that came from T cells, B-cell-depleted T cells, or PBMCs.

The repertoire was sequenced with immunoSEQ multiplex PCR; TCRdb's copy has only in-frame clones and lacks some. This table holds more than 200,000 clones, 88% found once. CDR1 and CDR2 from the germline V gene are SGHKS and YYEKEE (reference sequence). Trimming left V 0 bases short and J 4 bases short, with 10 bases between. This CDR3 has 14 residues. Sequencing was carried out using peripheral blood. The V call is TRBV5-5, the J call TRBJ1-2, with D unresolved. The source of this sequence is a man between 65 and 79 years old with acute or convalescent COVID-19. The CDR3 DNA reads TGTGCCAGCAGCTTGGGGGAGGGAAGCTATGGCTACACCTTC. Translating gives CASSLGEGSYGYTF.